Presented here are 23 T cell receptor beta chains from one specimen sequenced in a study of glioma-infiltrating T cells. Using RNA template, CDR3s of TCR alpha and beta were amplified with iRepertoire arm-PCR. TCRdb recomputed calls from the multiplex PCR reads with MiXCR, one row per CDR3 protein. The sample includes fewer than 110,000 distinct CDR3 sequences, about 30% seen only once; the top ten take approximately 43%. Material: glioma tissue, nonneoplastic brain tissue, or PBMCs (not recorded which). The receptor set was obtained from a human donor with low-grade glioma or glioblastoma, undergoing nonglioma brain surgery, or in good health (not recorded which).

This clonotype has a count of ten or more. CDR3 sequence: CASSPTGLKREKLFF. CDR3 coding DNA: TGTGCCAGCAGCCCAACAGGGCTCAAAAGGGAAAAACTGTTTTTT. The gene calls are TRBV6-1 and TRBJ1-4, with D possibly being TRBD1 (6 bases). Germline values: CDR1 MNHNS, CDR2 SASEGT. Trimming shortened V by 6 bases and J by 8 bases, and 19 bases separated the two germline ends. The CDR3 totals 15 residues.

This clonotype showed up many times. The rearrangement joins TRBV2 to TRBJ2-3; 7 bases map to TRBD2. V trimming: 6 bases; J trimming: 3 bases; junction bases outside the gene matches: 6. Germline V lookup: CDR1 SNHLY, CDR2 FYNNEI. The CDR3 extends over 14 amino acids. As DNA, the CDR3 is TGTGCCAGCAGACTAACGGGGGGTACAGATACGCAGTATTTT. Its protein product is CASRLTGGTDTQYF.

This clonotype was observed many times. The chain joins TRBV6-1 to TRBJ1-3; 7 nucleotides line up with TRBD1. This CDR3 is built from 14 residues. The germline CDR1 and CDR2 sequences are MNHNS and SASEGT. V dropped 5 bases and J dropped 7; count of bases not matched to a gene: 8. This chain's CDR3 is CASSLQTGSNTIYF. The CDR3, as DNA: TGTGCCAGCAGTTTGCAGACAGGGAGCAACACCATATATTTT.

This clonotype was seen a handful of times. V and J are TRBV3-1 and TRBJ1-1; no clear D. The CDR3 has 15 amino acids. Trimming stripped 1 base from V and 1 base from J, with 10 bases between. Germline lookup yields CDR1 LGHDT and CDR2 YNNKEL (reference sequence). DNA of the CDR3: TGTGCCAGCAGCCAAGGTGGTACAGCGAACACTGAAGCTTTCTTT. Translated: CASSQGGTANTEAFF.

Turning to this clonotype: A much larger clone differs by one base, so this may be a read error. The V and J genes are TRBV20-1 and TRBJ1-2; 8 bases fit TRBD1. The V and J ends lost 1 base and 6 bases, in that order; junction bases with no gene match: 10. This CDR3 is built from 15 residues. CDR1 DFQATT and CDR2 SNEGSKA come from the germline V gene (reference sequence). Here the CDR3 reads CSARVTDREDNGYTF. The CDR3 DNA reads as TGCAGTGCTAGAGTTACGGACAGGGAGGATAATGGCTACACCTTC.

This clonotype was detected only a few times. This rearrangement joins TRBV7-2 to TRBJ1-3, with TRBD1 identical over 7 bases. Germline V gene lookup returns CDR1 SGHTA and CDR2 FQGNSA. This CDR3 comprises 15 residues. J was trimmed by 4 bases and V by 4 bases; bases with no gene match: 7. CDR3 nucleotide sequence: TGTGCCAGCAGCTCTACAGGGACAGTCGGAAACACCATATATTTT. It specifies CASSSTGTVGNTIYF.

This clonotype was observed many times. This chain joins TRBV24-1 and TRBJ2-3; TRBD2 is a possible D gene (5 bases). V lost 5 bases and J 2 bases, leaving 13 bases between the germline ends. This CDR3 region has 15 residues. The germline gives CDR1 KGHDR, CDR2 SFDVKD. Written as DNA, the CDR3 is TGTGCCACCAGTGCCATGAGCGGAAACACAGATACGCAGTATTTT. As protein: CATSAMSGNTDTQYF.

This clonotype occurred many times. This chain joins TRBV7-2 and TRBJ2-5; no clear D. Trimming stripped 2 bases from V and 1 base from J, with 11 bases between. The CDR3 consists of 15 residues. The V gene's germline CDR1 is SGHTA and CDR2 FQGNSA. The CDR3: CASSLYPNPQETQYF. CDR3 in DNA: TGTGCCAGCAGCTTATACCCCAACCCCCAAGAGACCCAGTACTTC.

In regard to this clonotype: The junction shows a germline mismatch at one end, possibly a read error. V gene TRBV19 combines with J gene TRBJ1-5; weak D call: TRBD1 (5 bases). The CDR3 runs to 14 residues. Germline assignment: CDR1 LNHDA and CDR2 SQIVND (reference sequence). CDR3 in amino acids: CTSTFGAGNQPQHF. CDR3 coding DNA: TGTACCAGTACCTTTGGGGCAGGCAATCAGCCCCAGCATTTT.

About this clonotype: This may arise from a read error, as a much more abundant clone is one base away. The genes are TRBV20-1 and TRBJ1-6; D is perhaps TRBD1 (6 bases). Looked up from germline, CDR1 is DFQATT and CDR2 is SNEGSKA (reference sequence). This CDR3 is built from 15 residues. Here the CDR3 reads CSASATGRSNSHLHF. The CDR3 region has the DNA TGCAGTGCTAGCGCTACAGGGAGATCTAATTCACACCTCCACTTT.

Many counts were recorded for this clonotype. The rearrangement links TRBV7-8 to TRBJ2-3, with TRBD2 identical over 7 bases. The germline V gene encodes CDR1 SGHVS and CDR2 FQNEAQ. The V segment lost 6 bases and the J segment 1 base; nucleotides outside the gene matches: 10. The CDR3 totals 16 residues. CDR3 coding DNA: TGTGCCAGCAGTGCAAGGCTTGCGGGGGGCACAGATACGCAGTATTTT. Encoded protein: CASSARLAGGTDTQYF.

This clonotype was recorded at least ten times. V is TRBV20-1 and J is TRBJ1-5; maybe TRBD1 (5 bases). This CDR3 spans 19 amino acids. Trimming stripped 3 bases from V and 2 bases from J, with 26 bases between. CDR1 is DFQATT and CDR2 is SNEGSKA in the germline V gene (reference sequence). The CDR3 bases are TGCAGTGCTAGGCTATGGGACTTAGGCAGGGCATTTGGCAATCAGCCCCAGCATTTT. Translating gives CSARLWDLGRAFGNQPQHF.

This clonotype was observed at least ten times. CDR3: CATEDSNTDTQYF. The CDR3 DNA reads TGTGCCACCGAAGACAGCAACACAGATACGCAGTATTTT. The gene calls are TRBV6-1 and TRBJ2-3, with a weak D call TRBD1 (5 bases). CDR1 and CDR2 from the germline V gene are MNHNS and SASEGT. The CDR3 sequence is 13 residues long. Trimming took off 10 bases at V and 2 bases at J, with 13 bases between the two ends.

This clonotype was detected only a few times. This chain uses TRBV7-2 with TRBJ1-3, with 9 positions matching TRBD1. Germline CDR1 SGHTA, CDR2 FQGNSA. V trimming: 5 bases; J trimming: 4 bases; junction bases outside the gene matches: 9. The CDR3 runs to 16 residues. The CDR3 DNA sequence: TGTGCCAGCAGCGATCCCGGGACAGGGAACGGAAACACCATATATTTT. Its protein product is CASSDPGTGNGNTIYF.

The sample holds many counts of this clonotype. The chain uses TRBV6-1 and TRBJ2-3; TRBD2 matches at 9 bases. This CDR3 spans 16 amino acids. CDR1 and CDR2 from the germline V gene are MNHNS and SASEGT. The V segment lost 7 bases and the J segment 4 bases; nucleotides outside the gene matches: 12. The CDR3, as DNA: TGTGCCAGCACCCTGGGGCTAGCGGGGTATTCAGATACGCAGTATTTT. Protein product: CASTLGLAGYSDTQYF.

Details on this clonotype: Since a much larger clone is just one base distant, this may be a read error. The V call is TRBV2, the J call TRBJ2-3, with TRBD2 matching 8 bases. Germline CDR1 SNHLY, CDR2 FYNNEI. The CDR3 loop spans 14 amino acids. This CDR3 is CVSRPLAATDTQYF. CDR3 DNA: TGTGTCAGCAGACCACTAGCGGCCACAGATACGCAGTATTTT. Together with reference TRBV2 and TRBJ2-3, the CDR3 gives the full variable domain: EPEVTQTPSHQVTQMGQEVILRCVPISNHLYFYWYRQILGQKVEFLVSFYNNEISEKSEIFDDQFSVERPDGSNFTLKIRSTKLEDSAMYFCVSRPLAATDTQYFGPGTRLTVL.

A note on this clonotype: This clone may be a read error of a much larger clone one base away. The chain recombines TRBV10-2 with TRBJ2-5; 9 bases map to TRBD1. Germline lookup yields CDR1 WSHSY and CDR2 SAAADI. The CDR3 is 13 residues long. CDR3 in DNA: TGTGCCTCCTACCCGGACAGGGGCGAGACCCAGTACTTC. As protein: CASYPDRGETQYF.

Notes on this clonotype: A read error is possible here, since a much larger clone lies one base away. The chain joins TRBV12-3 or TRBV12-4 to TRBJ1-1; the D is unclear. The CDR3 has 14 amino acids. V lost 5 bases and J 10 bases, leaving 20 bases between the germline ends. The DNA for the CDR3 is TGTGCCAGCAGTAAAACCGACCACAGAAAGATAGCTTTCTTT. It is translated as CASSKTDHRKIAFF.

A remark on this clonotype: The junction departs from the called germline gene at one end, perhaps through a read error. V is TRBV4-2 and J is TRBJ2-7, with 8 bases identical to TRBD1. The CDR3 length is 15 residues. Germline V CDR1 and CDR2: LGHNA, YNFKEQ. In DNA, the CDR3 is TGTGCTAGCAGAAGTTCCGACAGGGGAGTCTACGAGCAGTACTTC. Translated, it gives CASRSSDRGVYEQYF.

This clonotype was counted many times. The V call is TRBV6-6, the J call TRBJ1-2; D is unclear. The length of the CDR3 is 14 residues. Germline-derived CDR1 and CDR2 are MNHNY and SVGAGI (reference sequence). V gave up 0 bases and J gave up 2 bases, with 7 bases separating them. In DNA, the CDR3 is TGTGCCAGCAGTTACTCGGGATCCAACTATGGCTACACCTTC. This sequence encodes CASSYSGSNYGYTF.

This clonotype was seen repeatedly, ten times or more. This chain connects TRBV4-3 to TRBJ2-7; TRBD2 aligns across 13 bases. Looked up from germline, CDR1 is LGHNA and CDR2 is YSLEER. V dropped 0 bases and J dropped 8; count of bases not matched to a gene: 4. The CDR3 consists of 15 residues. CDR3 in amino acids: CASSQDRGLAGKQYF. CDR3 nucleotides: TGCGCCAGCAGCCAAGATCGGGGACTAGCGGGGAAGCAGTACTTC.

This clonotype appeared many times. The chain recombines TRBV7-2 with TRBJ2-1, with D unresolved. V was trimmed by 4 bases and J by 5 bases, leaving 6 bases between them. Germline V CDR1 and CDR2: SGHTA, FQGNSA. The CDR3 runs to 12 residues. Here the CDR3 DNA reads TGTGCCAGCAGCTATGGCAACAATGAGCAGTTCTTC. Translation: CASSYGNNEQFF.

The rearrangement links TRBV12-3 or TRBV12-4 to TRBJ1-1; no clear D. The V end was cut by 7 bases, the J end by 4 bases, with 13 bases between. The CDR3 sequence is 13 residues long. The CDR3 region has the DNA TGTGCCAGCACCCCCCGGGATGGCACTGAAGCTTTCTTT. Translating it yields CASTPRDGTEAFF.